The clone carrying this T cell receptor (beta chain) was seen a few times. The data stem from a study of T-cell memory formation after mild COVID-19. TCRdb passed the 5' RACE reads through MiXCR, listing each CDR3 protein once. This sample has 30,000 to 35,000 distinct CDR3 sequences, with roughly 20% found just once. The CDR3 runs to 13 residues. CDR1 and CDR2 from the germline V gene are SNHLY and FYNNEI. V lost 2 bases, J lost 3 bases, and 4 bases lay in between. The source of this sequence is an adult who had mild COVID-19 (a few samples of this study predate the infection). Cell type and time point are not known. Material: PBMCs or a T cell subset sorted from them (not recorded which). V gene TRBV2 combines with J gene TRBJ2-2; unclear D gene. The CDR3, as DNA: TGTGCCAGCAGTGAAAAGTACACCGGGGAGCTGTTTTTT. Encoded protein: CASSEKYTGELFF.